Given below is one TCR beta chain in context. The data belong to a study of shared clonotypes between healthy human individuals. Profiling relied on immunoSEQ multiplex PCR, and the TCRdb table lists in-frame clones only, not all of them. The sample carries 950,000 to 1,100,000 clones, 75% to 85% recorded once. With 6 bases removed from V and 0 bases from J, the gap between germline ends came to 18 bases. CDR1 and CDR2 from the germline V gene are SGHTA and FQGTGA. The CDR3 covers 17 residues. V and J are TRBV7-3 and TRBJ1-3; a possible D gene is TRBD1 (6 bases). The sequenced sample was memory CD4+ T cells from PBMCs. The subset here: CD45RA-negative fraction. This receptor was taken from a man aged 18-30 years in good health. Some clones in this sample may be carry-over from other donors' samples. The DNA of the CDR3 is TGTGCCAGCAGTCATTGGTCGGGGGCGCGCTCTGGAAACACCATATATTTT. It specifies CASSHWSGARSGNTIYF.